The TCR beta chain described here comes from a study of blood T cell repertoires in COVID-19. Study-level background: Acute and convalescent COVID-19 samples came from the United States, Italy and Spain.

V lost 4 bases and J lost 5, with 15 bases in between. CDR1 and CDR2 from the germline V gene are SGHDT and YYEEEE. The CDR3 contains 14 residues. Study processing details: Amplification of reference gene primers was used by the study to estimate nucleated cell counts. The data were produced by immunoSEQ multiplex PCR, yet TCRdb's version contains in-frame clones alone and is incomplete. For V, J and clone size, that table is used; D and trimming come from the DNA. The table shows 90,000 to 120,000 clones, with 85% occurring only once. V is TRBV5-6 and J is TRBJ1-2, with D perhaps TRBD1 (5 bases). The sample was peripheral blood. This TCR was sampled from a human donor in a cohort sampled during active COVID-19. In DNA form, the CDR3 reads TGTGCCAGCAGCGTAGACACCGGGGGTTATGGCTACACCTTC. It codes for CASSVDTGGYGYTF.